The sequence of this TCR beta chain was determined in a study of breast tumors, draining lymph nodes, adjacent tissues. Samples came from axillary lymph nodes draining the breast cancer. The germline gives CDR1 GTSNPN, CDR2 SVGIG (reference sequence). V lost 8 bases, J lost 6 bases, and 10 bases lay in between. The CDR3 covers 11 residues. One entry per CDR3 protein, called by TCRdb with MiXCR from the multiplex PCR reads. The table includes fewer than 200,000 distinct CDR3 sequences, approximately 33% detected once. Sequenced input: axillary lymph node tissue. This sequence was found in a female donor with breast cancer. Some clones in this sample may be carry-over from other donors' samples. This sequence joins TRBV30 and TRBJ2-2; possibly TRBD2 for D (5 bases). The CDR3 is CARGGSGELFF. The CDR3 nucleotides are TGTGCCCGCGGAGGTTCCGGGGAGCTGTTTTTT.